The next 28 T cell receptor beta chains were all read from a single sample in a study of blood T cell repertoires in COVID-19. Sequenced by immunoSEQ multiplex PCR; TCRdb stores in-frame clones only, minus some. This sample carries over 150,000 clones, approximately 85% of them seen once, and the ten largest clones take about 2.7%. Sequencing input: peripheral blood. The receptor set was obtained from a woman of 80 years or more with COVID-19, enrolled during active disease.

The V gene is TRBV5-1, the J gene TRBJ2-7; tentatively, D is TRBD2 (5 bases). The germline CDR1 and CDR2 sequences are SGHRS and YFSETQ. Trimming took off 1 base at V and 4 bases at J, with 12 bases between the two ends. The CDR3 sequence is 14 residues long. The CDR3: CASSLSRGGYEQYF. The CDR3 nucleotides read TGCGCCAGCAGCTTGTCCCGGGGTGGGTACGAGCAGTACTTC.

The V gene is TRBV18, the J gene TRBJ2-5; 14 bases map to TRBD2. CDR3 size: 15 residues. Losses at the gene ends were 3 bases for V and 3 bases for J; bases not matched to a gene: 0. Germline lookup yields CDR1 KGHSH and CDR2 LQKENI. Written as DNA, the CDR3 is TGTGCCAGCTCACCGGGACTAGCGGGGGAAGAGACCCAGTACTTC. As protein: CASSPGLAGEETQYF.

Only one count was recorded for this clone. J is TRBJ2-5 and V is TRBV10-3, with TRBD1 as a possible D gene (5 bases). The germline V gene encodes CDR1 ENHRY and CDR2 SYGVKD. With 5 bases removed from V and 5 bases from J, the gap between germline ends came to 6 bases. CDR3 length: 11 residues. CDR3 DNA: TGTGCCATCAGTCAGGGTGAGACCCAGTACTTC. Translated: CAISQGETQYF.

The J gene is TRBJ2-3, the V gene TRBV5-6, with a tentative D call TRBD1 (6 bases). The germline gives CDR1 SGHDT, CDR2 YYEEEE. The CDR3 has 16 residues. Trimming cost V 0 bases and J 3 bases, with 14 bases left between them. In DNA, the CDR3 is TGTGCCAGCAGCTTGGGCAGGGGCGTTTCGACAGATACGCAGTATTTT. Translating gives CASSLGRGVSTDTQYF.

The V and J genes are TRBV19 and TRBJ2-7; tentative D call: TRBD1 (5 bases). CDR3 length equals 12 residues. The V end was cut by 4 bases, the J end by 2 bases, with 6 bases between. Per the germline V gene, CDR1 is LNHDA and CDR2 is SQIVND (reference sequence). The CDR3 nucleotides are TGTGCCAGTAGTAAGGGGACCTACGAGCAGTACTTC. This sequence encodes CASSKGTYEQYF.

The sample holds one count of this clone. DNA of the CDR3: TGTGCCAGCAGCCCGAGTGGGCGGGGGGCGGAAGAGACCCAGTACTTC. Translated: CASSPSGRGAEETQYF. V gene TRBV5-4 combines with J gene TRBJ2-5, with 8 bases aligning to TRBD2. The CDR3 is 16 amino acids. Germline V gene data show CDR1 as SGHNT and CDR2 as YYREEE (reference sequence). V trimming: 4 bases; J trimming: 3 bases; junction bases outside the gene matches: 11.

This clone was counted a few times. This sequence joins TRBV3-1 (or the pseudogene TRBV3-2) and TRBJ1-5, with TRBD1 identical over 7 bases. Germline V gene data show CDR1 as LGHDT and CDR2 as YNNKEL (reference sequence). The CDR3 covers 16 residues. The ends lost 2 bases at V and 0 bases at J; junction bases unmatched: 4. The CDR3 protein is CASSQPGQYSNQPQHF. The CDR3, as DNA: TGTGCCAGCAGCCAACCGGGACAGTATAGCAATCAGCCCCAGCATTTT.

The V and J genes are TRBV3-1 (or the pseudogene TRBV3-2) and TRBJ2-3; 8 nucleotides match TRBD2. Germline V gene sequence: CDR1 LGHDT, CDR2 YNNKEL (reference sequence). V gave up 2 bases and J gave up 0 bases; unmatched junction bases: 13. The CDR3 consists of 19 residues. CDR3 DNA sequence: TGTGCCAGCAGCCAATGGCCCGGGACTAGACCTAGTAGCACAGATACGCAGTATTTT. It specifies CASSQWPGTRPSSTDTQYF.

The rearrangement links TRBV7-3 to TRBJ2-2; TRBD1 agrees at 7 bases. The V and J ends lost 5 bases and 8 bases, in that order; junction bases with no gene match: 5. The CDR3 loop spans 13 amino acids. Germline loops: CDR1 SGHTA, CDR2 FQGTGA. The CDR3 protein is CASSEGGFGELFF. The CDR3, as DNA: TGTGCCAGCAGCGAAGGGGGCTTTGGGGAGCTGTTTTTT.

This sequence joins TRBV2 and TRBJ1-6, with D maybe TRBD1 (6 bases). Germline CDR1 and CDR2: SNHLY and FYNNEI. Trimming took off 3 bases at V and 10 bases at J, with 16 bases between the two ends. The CDR3 runs 15 residues. The CDR3 DNA sequence: TGTGCCAGCAGTGATAGGGCCAGGGGCGGATCACCCCTCCACTTT. The encoded protein is CASSDRARGGSPLHF.

This chain links TRBV12-3 or TRBV12-4 with TRBJ2-5; D gene ambiguous. The CDR3 is 13 amino acids. V gave up 2 bases and J gave up 5 bases, with 9 bases separating them. The CDR3 protein is CASSLLSSETQYF. The CDR3 DNA is TGTGCCAGCAGTTTATTGTCCAGTGAGACCCAGTACTTC.

The J gene is TRBJ2-7, the V gene TRBV13; D may be TRBD1 (5 bases). V was clipped by 4 bases and J by 4 bases, with 14 bases between them. The CDR3 consists of 14 residues. Germline lookup yields CDR1 PRHDT and CDR2 FYEKMQ (reference sequence). CDR3 bases: TGTGCCAGCAGCTCCCCAGGGAATCTTTACGAGCAGTACTTC. Translated, it gives CASSSPGNLYEQYF.

The chain is built from TRBV27 and TRBJ2-4; D possibly corresponds to TRBD2 (7 bases). V was trimmed by 4 bases and J by 0 bases, leaving 10 bases between them. The germline V gene encodes CDR1 MNHEY and CDR2 SMNVEV (reference sequence). The CDR3 consists of 15 residues. The CDR3 here is CASSWGGRAKNIQYF. The CDR3 DNA reads TGTGCCAGCAGTTGGGGGGGGCGAGCCAAAAACATTCAGTACTTC.

CDR3 protein: CATSRVAGFGNEQFF. For the CDR3, the DNA is TGTGCCACCAGCAGAGTCGCAGGTTTTGGAAATGAGCAGTTCTTC. This chain connects TRBV15 to TRBJ2-1; D unresolved. Germline V CDR1 and CDR2: LNHNV, YYDKDF (reference sequence). The CDR3 is made up of 15 amino acids. Deletions cut 1 base from V and 7 bases from J, with 14 bases between.

The CDR3 DNA sequence: TGTGCCAGCAGTTTAGGGAGGGGTAGGAGTGGCTACACCTTC. The encoded protein is CASSLGRGRSGYTF. This rearrangement joins TRBV27 to TRBJ1-2, with D possibly matching TRBD1 (5 bases). The CDR3 loop spans 14 amino acids. Trimming stripped 2 bases from V and 7 bases from J, with 14 bases between. Germline V gene lookup returns CDR1 MNHEY and CDR2 SMNVEV (reference sequence).

This chain uses TRBV5-1 with TRBJ1-5; no firm D call. The CDR3 totals 14 residues. V was trimmed by 1 base and J by 5 bases, leaving 10 bases between them. Germline CDR1 is SGHRS and CDR2 is YFSETQ. The CDR3 DNA reads TGCGCCAGCAGCTTGTTCGGGATCGATCAGCCCCAGCATTTT. This encodes CASSLFGIDQPQHF.

The chain carries TRBV2 and TRBJ2-4, with D possibly TRBD2 on 6 matching bases. V was clipped by 2 bases and J by 0 bases, with 11 bases between them. The CDR3 sequence is 16 residues long. Germline CDR1 SNHLY, CDR2 FYNNEI. CDR3 in amino acids: CASSELRGLAKNIQYF. The CDR3 coding sequence is TGTGCCAGCAGTGAATTGCGGGGACTAGCCAAAAACATTCAGTACTTC.

This sequence joins TRBV27 and TRBJ1-2, with 9 positions matching TRBD1. The length of the CDR3 is 14 residues. From germline, CDR1 is MNHEY and CDR2 SMNVEV (reference sequence). V was pared by 5 bases and J by 4 bases, with 5 bases of the junction left unmatched. The CDR3 loop is CASSKTGGIYGYTF. CDR3 sequence (DNA): TGTGCCAGCAGTAAGACAGGGGGTATCTATGGCTACACCTTC.

This chain links TRBV29-1 with TRBJ2-7; 8 bases line up with TRBD1. The V gene's germline CDR1 is SQVTM and CDR2 ANQGSEA. The length of the CDR3 is 14 residues. J gave up 4 bases and V 7 bases, and 12 bases lay outside the gene matches. The CDR3 spells CSAYGQGSIYEQYF. In DNA, the CDR3 is TGCAGCGCATACGGACAGGGCTCCATTTACGAGCAGTACTTC.

This clone was recorded only once. V gene TRBV6-5 combines with J gene TRBJ2-5; 8 nucleotides match TRBD2. CDR3 length equals 13 residues. Trimming took 10 bases from V and 1 from J; bases not matched to a gene: 5. CDR1 and CDR2 from the germline V gene are MNHEY and SVGAGI. The DNA for the CDR3 is TGTGCCATAAGGACTAGCAGCCAAGAGACCCAGTACTTC. Translated: CAIRTSSQETQYF.

This chain uses TRBV4-1 with TRBJ1-2; D may be TRBD1 (6 bases). This CDR3 has 15 amino acids. Germline V gene data show CDR1 as MGHRA and CDR2 as YSYEKL. V lost 3 bases to trimming and J lost 3 bases, with 14 bases between them. The CDR3 DNA reads as TGCGCCAGCAGCCAGAGCGTAGGGGGTTACTATGGCTACACCTTC. Translated, it gives CASSQSVGGYYGYTF.

The chain uses TRBV19 and TRBJ1-1; TRBD1 matches at 10 bases. CDR3 length: 16 residues. Germline loops: CDR1 LNHDA, CDR2 SQIVND (reference sequence). The CDR3 sequence: CARPGTGDIMNTEAFF. CDR3 nucleotides: TGTGCTCGACCCGGGACAGGGGATATAATGAACACTGAAGCTTTCTTT.

The V gene is TRBV7-9, the J gene TRBJ1-4, with 7 bases lining up with TRBD1. This CDR3 spans 13 amino acids. V lost 11 bases, J lost 4 bases, and 7 bases stayed unmatched. Germline lookup yields CDR1 SEHNR and CDR2 FQNEAQ (reference sequence). The CDR3 protein is CALTGVDNEKLFF. CDR3 DNA: TGTGCCTTAACAGGGGTGGATAATGAAAAACTGTTTTTT. Using reference TRBV7-9 and TRBJ1-4 for the parts outside the CDR3, the full variable domain is DTGVSQNPRHKITKRGQNVTFRCDPISEHNRLYWYRQTLGQGPEFLTYFQNEAQLEKSRLLSDRFSAERPKGSFSTLEIQRTEQGDSAMYLCALTGVDNEKLFFGSGTQLSVL.

For the CDR3, the DNA is TGTGCCAGCAGCTTTGACAGGGGGCTCGGCGAGCAGTACTTC. Encoded protein: CASSFDRGLGEQYF. This chain connects TRBV7-9 to TRBJ2-7; 10 bases fit TRBD1. The CDR3 covers 14 residues. Germline V gives CDR1 SEHNR, CDR2 FQNEAQ (reference sequence). V lost 3 bases and J lost 6; bases outside the gene matches: 5. Full variable domain (outside the CDR3, taken from reference TRBV7-9 and TRBJ2-7): DTGVSQNPRHKITKRGQNVTFRCDPISEHNRLYWYRQTLGQGPEFLTYFQNEAQLEKSRLLSDRFSAERPKGSFSTLEIQRTEQGDSAMYLCASSFDRGLGEQYFGPGTRLTVT.

The chain joins TRBV6-6 to TRBJ1-5; TRBD1 aligns across 9 bases. This CDR3 region has 14 residues. Germline-derived CDR1 and CDR2 are MNHNY and SVGAGI (reference sequence). Trimming took 7 bases from V and 6 from J; bases not matched to a gene: 7. CDR3 amino acids: CASTLQGAGQPQHF. The CDR3 coding sequence is TGTGCCAGCACCCTACAGGGGGCAGGTCAGCCCCAGCATTTT.

The rearrangement uses TRBV3-1 (or the pseudogene TRBV3-2) and TRBJ2-7; 8 nucleotides match TRBD2. Germline loops: CDR1 LGHDT, CDR2 YNNKEL (reference sequence). The CDR3 totals 16 residues. Trimming at V came to 4 bases and at J to 2 bases, leaving 10 bases not matched to a gene. CDR3 DNA: TGTGCCAGCAGCCGCGCGTCACTAGCGGATCCCTACGAGCAGTACTTC. Translated, it gives CASSRASLADPYEQYF.

The chain combines TRBV18 with TRBJ1-6; D might be TRBD1 (5 bases). CDR1 is KGHSH, CDR2 LQKENI, per germline. This CDR3 has 13 amino acids. V was trimmed by 5 bases and J by 5 bases, leaving 7 bases between them. CDR3 sequence (DNA): TGTGCCAGCTCAGACAGAAATAATTCACCCCTCCACTTT. Translation gives CASSDRNNSPLHF.

The V and J genes are TRBV11-2 and TRBJ2-7, with TRBD1 as a possible D gene (5 bases). Germline V gene sequence: CDR1 SGHAT, CDR2 FQNNGV. CDR3 size: 12 residues. Between the trimmed V and J ends, which lost 5 bases and 4 bases, there was a span of 9 bases. DNA of the CDR3: TGTGCCAGCAGCGACCAGGGTTACGAGCAGTACTTC. Residues: CASSDQGYEQYF.